A selection of T cell receptor beta chains follows, all from one sample in a study of CD8+ T cells in alopecia areata. Clones were read by immunoSEQ multiplex PCR, and TCRdb kept only the in-frame ones, dropping some. This table holds about 140,000 clones, about 88% found once. The sequencing used CD8+ T cells sorted from blood, collected at week 4, from a patient treated with tofacitinib. These receptors were collected from a human donor with alopecia areata. The CDR3 runs from the conserved cysteine through the conserved F or W. Fields, in order: J gene, clone size, V gene, D gene, CDR3 protein, CDR3 DNA. D genes are given only for firm matches. Only part of the rows carry a size: once, few, many, or a class if the clone is expanded.

TRBJ2-2,few,TRBV5-1,.,CASADEGTGELFF,TGCGCCAGCGCTGATGAGGGGACCGGGGAGCTGTTTTTT
TRBJ2-7,.,TRBV11-2,.,CASSFSSYEQYF,TGTGCCAGCAGCTTTAGCAGCTACGAGCAGTACTTC
TRBJ1-2,.,TRBV7-9,TRBD1,CAIYDRGRYGYTF,TGTGCCATCTACGACAGGGGCCGGTATGGCTACACCTTC
TRBJ2-3,once,TRBV29-1,.,CSVADWNSGTDTQYF,TGCAGCGTCGCCGACTGGAATAGCGGCACAGATACGCAGTATTTT
TRBJ2-7,.,TRBV29-1,TRBD1,CSVEGQGEGQYF,TGCAGCGTTGAAGGACAGGGGGAAGGGCAGTACTTC
TRBJ1-2,once,TRBV29-1,.,CSVALPGDYGYTF,TGCAGCGTTGCTCTTCCAGGAGACTATGGCTACACCTTC
TRBJ2-1,.,TRBV27,TRBD1,CASSLNRGGNEQFF,TGTGCCAGCAGTTTAAACAGGGGCGGCAATGAGCAGTTCTTC
TRBJ1-2,.,TRBV2,.,CASSDREWRYGYTF,TGTGCCAGCAGTGACAGGGAGTGGAGGTATGGCTACACCTTC
TRBJ1-2,.,TRBV13,.,CASSLVLSSGYGYTF,TGTGCCAGCAGCTTAGTCCTCTCCAGTGGCTATGGCTACACCTTC
TRBJ2-2,.,TRBV4-1,TRBD1,CASQENRGRINTGELFF,TGCGCCAGCCAAGAGAACAGGGGTCGTATCAACACCGGGGAGCTGTTTTTT
TRBJ2-1,.,TRBV9,.,CASSVEGSPSSYNEQFF,TGTGCCAGCAGCGTAGAAGGAAGCCCGAGCTCCTACAATGAGCAGTTCTTC
TRBJ1-4,.,TRBV29-1,TRBD1,CSVEGQLNEKLFF,TGCAGCGTTGAGGGACAGCTTAATGAAAAACTGTTTTTT
TRBJ1-5,.,TRBV5-6,.,CASSATGWNQPQHF,TGTGCCAGCAGCGCTACAGGGTGGAATCAGCCCCAGCATTTT
TRBJ2-7,.,TRBV30,.,CAWSDTSGIYYEQYF,TGTGCCTGGAGTGACACGTCGGGCATATACTACGAGCAGTACTTC
TRBJ2-3,.,TRBV5-6,.,CASSLSTGGTDTQYF,TGTGCCAGCAGCTTGTCTACGGGAGGCACAGATACGCAGTATTTT
TRBJ2-7,.,TRBV29-1,.,CSVVLVGSYEQYF,TGCAGCGTTGTTCTTGTGGGCTCCTACGAGCAGTACTTC
TRBJ2-7,.,TRBV9,TRBD2,CASSAASGSYEQYF,TGTGCCAGCAGCGCCGCTAGCGGCTCCTACGAGCAGTACTTC
TRBJ2-2,.,TRBV4-1,TRBD2,CASSYQREGTGELFF,TGCGCCAGCAGCTACCAGCGGGAGGGCACCGGGGAGCTGTTTTTT
TRBJ2-3,.,TRBV7-2,.,CASSLIMGLSTDTQYF,TGTGCCAGCAGCTTAATTATGGGACTTAGCACAGATACGCAGTATTTT
TRBJ2-7,.,TRBV15,TRBD2,CATSRNRASGTYEQYF,TGTGCCACCAGCAGAAATCGAGCTAGCGGCACCTACGAGCAGTACTTC
TRBJ2-2,.,TRBV19,TRBD1,CASEGQATGELFF,TGTGCCAGCGAGGGACAGGCGACCGGGGAGCTGTTTTTT
TRBJ2-7,once,TRBV29-1,.,CSVPGLSSYEQYF,TGCAGCGTTCCGGGACTCAGCTCCTACGAGCAGTACTTC
TRBJ2-5,.,TRBV5-4,TRBD2,CASSPTLMAGEETQYF,TGTGCCAGCAGTCCCACCCTGATGGCGGGAGAAGAGACCCAGTACTTC
TRBJ1-1,.,TRBV4-1,.,CASSQDPGLGEAFF,TGCGCCAGCAGCCAAGATCCGGGGCTTGGAGAAGCTTTCTTT
TRBJ2-1,.,TRBV11-1,TRBD2,CASSLRIYGTSVREQFF,TGTGCCAGCAGCTTAAGAATCTATGGGACTAGCGTCCGTGAGCAGTTCTTC
TRBJ2-4,.,TRBV29-1,TRBD2,CSVETSGTQLAKNIQYF,TGCAGCGTTGAAACTAGCGGGACCCAACTAGCCAAAAACATTCAGTACTTC
TRBJ1-2,.,TRBV19,.,CASVPAGYYGYTF,TGTGCCAGCGTGCCGGCAGGGTACTATGGCTACACCTTC
TRBJ2-2,.,TRBV4-1,TRBD2,CASSQTISGVNTGELFF,TGCGCCAGCAGCCAAACCATCAGCGGGGTTAACACCGGGGAGCTGTTTTTT
TRBJ2-1,once,TRBV29-1,TRBD2,CSVGTSGYNEQFF,TGCAGCGTCGGGACTAGCGGGTACAATGAGCAGTTCTTC
TRBJ2-5,.,TRBV6-6,.,CASSYYRQQETQYF,TGTGCCAGCAGTTACTACCGACAGCAAGAGACCCAGTACTTC
TRBJ1-1,.,TRBV5-1,.,CASSLGYRHLREAFF,TGCGCCAGCAGCTTGGGTTACAGACACCTCCGAGAAGCTTTCTTT
TRBJ2-5,.,TRBV19,TRBD2,CASSKWTSGEETQYF,TGTGCCAGCAGTAAATGGACTAGCGGGGAAGAGACCCAGTACTTC
TRBJ1-2,.,TRBV6-5,.,CASSYSTTQYGYTF,TGTGCCAGCAGTTACTCTACGACACAATATGGCTACACCTTC
TRBJ2-5,.,TRBV2,TRBD2,CASSYKREGYSAQETQYF,TGTGCCAGCAGTTATAAGCGGGAGGGCTACTCGGCTCAAGAGACCCAGTACTTC
TRBJ1-1,.,TRBV11-2,.,CASSLETGGVAEAFF,TGTGCCAGCAGCTTAGAGACGGGGGGAGTGGCTGAAGCTTTCTTT
TRBJ2-3,.,TRBV6-6,TRBD1,CASSYLGQGTDTQYF,TGTGCCAGCAGTTACCTAGGACAGGGCACAGATACGCAGTATTTT
TRBJ2-3,.,TRBV27,TRBD2,CASKPRGLAGWCCTDTQYF,TGTGCCAGTAAACCGCGCGGACTAGCGGGATGGTGTTGTACAGATACGCAGTATTTT
TRBJ2-2,.,TRBV2,.,CASSELPSPNTGELFF,TGTGCCAGCAGTGAATTGCCATCGCCGAACACCGGGGAGCTGTTTTTT
TRBJ1-5,once,TRBV15,TRBD1,CATRSRQGWDQPQHF,TGTGCCACCAGATCGAGACAGGGCTGGGATCAGCCCCAGCATTTT